The sequence of this TCR beta chain was determined in a study of control samples from healthy donors and cancer patients. This CDR3 contains 15 residues. CDR1 and CDR2 from the germline V gene are SGHRS and YFSETQ. V gave up 0 bases and J gave up 4 bases, with 11 bases separating them. Sequencing was performed with immunoSEQ multiplex PCR; in TCRdb, only in-frame clones are kept and a portion is missing. There are some 78,000 clones in the sample; around 90% occur only once, and approximately 7.6% lies in the top ten. The sequencing sample was made of blood. The TCR sequence derives from a woman aged 55-70 years in good health. The gene calls are TRBV5-1 and TRBJ1-3, with D perhaps matching TRBD1 (5 bases). The CDR3 region has the DNA TGCGCCAGCAGCTTGGGTCGGCAGGGAGGAAACACCATATATTTT. Protein product: CASSLGRQGGNTIYF.